This passage covers 8 T cell receptor beta chains from one sample sequenced in a study of blood T cells in healthy people across ages. Primers used in a second PCR of about 7 to 12 cycles were a sample-barcoded 5' primer and a J-beta primer mix. TCRdb reprocessed the 5' RACE reads with MiXCR, giving one entry per CDR3 protein. This sample has 590,000 or so distinct CDR3 sequences, with about 30% found just once. Sequencing was carried out using blood. These receptors came from a woman older than 75 in good health.

This chain uses TRBV7-9 with TRBJ2-7; 8 nucleotides align to TRBD2. Germline-derived CDR1 and CDR2 are SEHNR and FQNEAQ (reference sequence). The CDR3 has 15 residues. Trimming took 5 bases from V and 0 from J; bases not matched to a gene: 6. CDR3 sequence (DNA): TGTGCCAGCAGCACAACCGGGACTAGCTCCTACGAGCAGTACTTC. It yields the protein CASSTTGTSSYEQYF.

This clonotype has a count of ten or more. This chain links TRBV20-1 with TRBJ1-2; D might be TRBD1 (5 bases). The CDR3 extends over 16 amino acids. Trimming stripped 0 bases from V and 3 bases from J, with 17 bases between. The germline V gene encodes CDR1 DFQATT and CDR2 SNEGSKA (reference sequence). In nucleotides, the CDR3 is TGCAGTGCTAGAGACACGCTGGGGGGGTGGGACTATGGCTACACCTTC. It is translated as CSARDTLGGWDYGYTF.

This clonotype has more than one count but fewer than ten. The rearrangement links TRBV7-7 to TRBJ2-3; no definite D call. This CDR3 is built from 15 residues. Germline V gene sequence: CDR1 SSHAT, CDR2 FNYEAQ (reference sequence). Trimming took off 5 bases at V and 1 base at J, with 13 bases between the two ends. The CDR3 nucleotides are TGTGCCAGCAGCAAGACCGCAGAGGGCACAGATACGCAGTATTTT. This encodes CASSKTAEGTDTQYF.

The rearrangement links TRBV6-6 to TRBJ1-4, with D possibly being TRBD1 (5 bases). The germline V and J ends were trimmed by 7 bases and 4 bases, with 10 bases remaining between them. The CDR3 is made up of 13 amino acids. Germline lookup yields CDR1 MNHNY and CDR2 SVGAGI (reference sequence). CDR3 in amino acids: CASKGQINEKLFF. The CDR3 bases are TGTGCCAGCAAGGGGCAGATTAATGAAAAACTGTTTTTT.

Many counts were recorded for this clonotype. The chain combines TRBV4-1 with TRBJ2-1; weak D call: TRBD1 (7 bases). The CDR3 totals 15 residues. The V end was cut by 5 bases, the J end by 4 bases, with 15 bases between. Germline V lookup: CDR1 MGHRA, CDR2 YSYEKL. The CDR3 DNA sequence: TGCGCCAGCAGCAAACCGCAGGGGGGTTACAATGAGCAGTTCTTC. This sequence encodes CASSKPQGGYNEQFF.

With respect to this clonotype: The junction does not match germline at one end; this may be a read error. The V and J genes are TRBV28 and TRBJ1-2, with D hard to call. The CDR3 runs to 13 residues. CDR1 and CDR2 (germline): MDHEN, SYDVKM. This chain's CDR3 is CVSSLSQPVGYTF. The DNA for the CDR3 is TGTGTCAGCAGTTTATCACAGCCAGTGGGCTACACCTTC.

The chain's CDR3 is CASSVGLAGAGETQYF. CDR3 bases: TGCGCCAGCAGCGTGGGACTAGCGGGGGCCGGGGAGACCCAGTACTTC. The chain combines TRBV4-1 with TRBJ2-5, with TRBD2 matching 14 bases. Trimming removed 5 bases from V and 5 bases from J; junction bases left unmatched: 7. This CDR3 has 16 residues. Germline-derived CDR1 and CDR2 are MGHRA and YSYEKL.

This clonotype has at least ten counts. The chain carries TRBV5-1 and TRBJ2-3, with TRBD1 identical over 7 bases. Per germline, CDR1 SGHRS and CDR2 YFSETQ. V gave up 1 base and J gave up 2 bases; unmatched junction bases: 4. CDR3 size: 15 residues. CDR3 in DNA: TGCGCCAGCAGCTTGAGACAGGGTTTCACAGATACGCAGTATTTT. It specifies CASSLRQGFTDTQYF.